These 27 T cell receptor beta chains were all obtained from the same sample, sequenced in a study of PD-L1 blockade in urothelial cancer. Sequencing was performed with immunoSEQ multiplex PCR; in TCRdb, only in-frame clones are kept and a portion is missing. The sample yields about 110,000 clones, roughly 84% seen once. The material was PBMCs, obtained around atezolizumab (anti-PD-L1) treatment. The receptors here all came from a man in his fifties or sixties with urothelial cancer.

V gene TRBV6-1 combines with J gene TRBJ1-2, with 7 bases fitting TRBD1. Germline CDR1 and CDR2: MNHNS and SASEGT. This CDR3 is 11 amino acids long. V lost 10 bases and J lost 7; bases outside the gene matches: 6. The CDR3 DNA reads TGTGCCACTCAGGACAGGACTGGCTACACCTTC. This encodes CATQDRTGYTF.

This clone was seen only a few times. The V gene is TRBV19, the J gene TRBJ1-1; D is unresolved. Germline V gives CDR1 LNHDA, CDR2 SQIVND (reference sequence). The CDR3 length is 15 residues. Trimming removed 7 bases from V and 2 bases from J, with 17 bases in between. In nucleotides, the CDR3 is TGTGCCAGTACACTCGGTCGGGTGTCAAACACTGAAGCTTTCTTT. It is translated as CASTLGRVSNTEAFF.

The CDR3 DNA sequence: TGTGCCAGCAGTAGACCCGGGACAGGGAACACTGAAGCTTTCTTT. Protein sequence: CASSRPGTGNTEAFF. The chain links TRBV6-6 to TRBJ1-1; 8 bases map to TRBD1. The CDR3 spans 15 residues. Trimming cost V 5 bases and J 1 base; bases outside gene matches: 6. Germline V gives CDR1 MNHNY, CDR2 SVGAGI (reference sequence).

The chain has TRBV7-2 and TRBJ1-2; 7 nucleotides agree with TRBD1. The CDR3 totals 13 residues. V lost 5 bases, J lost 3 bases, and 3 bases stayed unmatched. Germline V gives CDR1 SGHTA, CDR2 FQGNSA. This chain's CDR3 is CASSRDRDYGYTF. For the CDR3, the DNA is TGTGCCAGCAGCCGTGACAGGGACTATGGCTACACCTTC.

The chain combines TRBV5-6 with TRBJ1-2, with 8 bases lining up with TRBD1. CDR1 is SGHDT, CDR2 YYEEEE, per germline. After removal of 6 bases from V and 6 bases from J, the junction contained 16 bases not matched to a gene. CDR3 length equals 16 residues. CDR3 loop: CASNTLQTGGYHGYTF. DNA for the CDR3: TGTGCCAGCAACACTTTACAAACAGGGGGATATCATGGCTACACCTTC.

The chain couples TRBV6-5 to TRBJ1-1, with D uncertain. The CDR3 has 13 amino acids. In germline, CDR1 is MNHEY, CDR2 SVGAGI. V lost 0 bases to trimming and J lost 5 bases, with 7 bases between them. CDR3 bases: TGTGCCAGCAGTTACTCCCGGTTGACTGAAGCTTTCTTT. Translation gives CASSYSRLTEAFF.

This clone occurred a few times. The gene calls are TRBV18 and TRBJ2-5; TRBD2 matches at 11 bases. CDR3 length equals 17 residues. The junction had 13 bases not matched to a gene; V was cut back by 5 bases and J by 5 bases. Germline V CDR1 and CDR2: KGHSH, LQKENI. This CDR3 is CASSSGTSGLRRETQYF. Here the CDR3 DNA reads TGTGCCAGCTCATCCGGGACTAGCGGCCTCCGAAGGGAGACCCAGTACTTC.

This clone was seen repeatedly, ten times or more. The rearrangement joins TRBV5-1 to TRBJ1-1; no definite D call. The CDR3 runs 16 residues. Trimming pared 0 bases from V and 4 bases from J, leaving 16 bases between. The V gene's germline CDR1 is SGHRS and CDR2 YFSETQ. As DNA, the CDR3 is TGCGCCAGCAGCTTGGCGTTGACAACCTTTCTCACTGAAGCTTTCTTT. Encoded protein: CASSLALTTFLTEAFF.

The CDR3 region is CASSQRGGDEQFF. The CDR3, as DNA: TGTGCCAGCAGCCAGCGAGGCGGCGATGAGCAGTTCTTC. The rearrangement joins TRBV4-2 to TRBJ2-1, with D unresolved. CDR3 length equals 13 residues. Trimming took off 3 bases at V and 8 bases at J, with 11 bases between the two ends. Germline assignment: CDR1 LGHNA and CDR2 YNFKEQ.

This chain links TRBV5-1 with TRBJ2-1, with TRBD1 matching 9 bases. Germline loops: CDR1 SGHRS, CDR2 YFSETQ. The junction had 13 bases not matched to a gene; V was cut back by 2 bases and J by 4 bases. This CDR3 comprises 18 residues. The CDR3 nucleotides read TGCGCCAGCAGCTTTCAAACCGGGACAGGGAAAGGATACAATGAGCAGTTCTTC. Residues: CASSFQTGTGKGYNEQFF.

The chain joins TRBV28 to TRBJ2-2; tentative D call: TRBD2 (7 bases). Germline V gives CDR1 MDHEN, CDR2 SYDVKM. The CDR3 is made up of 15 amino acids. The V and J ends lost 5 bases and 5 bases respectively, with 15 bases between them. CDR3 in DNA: TGTGCCAGCAGTGGGGGGGCACTAGCGACCGGGGAGCTGTTTTTT. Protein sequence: CASSGGALATGELFF.

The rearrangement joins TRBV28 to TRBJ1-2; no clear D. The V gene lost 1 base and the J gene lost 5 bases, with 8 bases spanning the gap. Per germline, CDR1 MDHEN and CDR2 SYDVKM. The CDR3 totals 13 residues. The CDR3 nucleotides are TGTGCCAGCAGTTTATCCGACAATTATGGCTACACCTTC. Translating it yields CASSLSDNYGYTF.

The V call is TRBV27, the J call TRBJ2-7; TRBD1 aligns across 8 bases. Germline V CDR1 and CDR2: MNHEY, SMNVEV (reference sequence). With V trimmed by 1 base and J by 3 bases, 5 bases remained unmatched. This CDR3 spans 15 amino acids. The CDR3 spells CASSLWGTGYYEQYF. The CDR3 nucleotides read TGTGCCAGCAGTTTATGGGGGACAGGTTACTACGAGCAGTACTTC.

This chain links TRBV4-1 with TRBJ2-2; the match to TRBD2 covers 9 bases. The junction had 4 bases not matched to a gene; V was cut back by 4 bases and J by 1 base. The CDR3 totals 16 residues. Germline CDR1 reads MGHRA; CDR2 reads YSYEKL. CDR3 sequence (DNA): TGCGCCAGCAGCCGCAGACTAGCGGAGAACACCGGGGAGCTGTTTTTT. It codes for CASSRRLAENTGELFF.

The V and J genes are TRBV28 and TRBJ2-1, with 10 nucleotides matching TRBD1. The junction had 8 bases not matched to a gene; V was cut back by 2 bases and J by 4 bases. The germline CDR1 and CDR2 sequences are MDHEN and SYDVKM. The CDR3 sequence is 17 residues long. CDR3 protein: CASSLDFLGQGYNEQFF. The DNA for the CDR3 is TGTGCCAGCAGTTTAGATTTTTTGGGACAGGGGTACAATGAGCAGTTCTTC. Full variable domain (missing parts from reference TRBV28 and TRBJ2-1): DVKVTQSSRYLVKRTGEKVFLECVQDMDHENMFWYRQDPGLGLRLIYFSYDVKMKEKGDIPEGYSVSREKKERFSLILESASTNQTSMYLCASSLDFLGQGYNEQFFGPGTRLTVL.

The CDR3 loop reads CASSMPGDRYEQYF. In DNA form, the CDR3 reads TGTGCCAGTAGTATGCCGGGGGATCGGTACGAGCAGTACTTC. This sequence joins TRBV19 and TRBJ2-7; TRBD2 might be the D (6 bases). V was pared by 3 bases and J by 4 bases, with 13 bases between. Per germline, CDR1 LNHDA and CDR2 SQIVND (reference sequence). The length of the CDR3 is 14 residues.

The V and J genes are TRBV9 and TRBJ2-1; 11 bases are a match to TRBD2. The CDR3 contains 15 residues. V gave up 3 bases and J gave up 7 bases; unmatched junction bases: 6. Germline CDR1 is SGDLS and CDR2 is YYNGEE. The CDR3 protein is CASSGLAGGGNEQFF. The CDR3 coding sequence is TGTGCCAGCAGCGGTCTAGCGGGAGGCGGAAATGAGCAGTTCTTC.

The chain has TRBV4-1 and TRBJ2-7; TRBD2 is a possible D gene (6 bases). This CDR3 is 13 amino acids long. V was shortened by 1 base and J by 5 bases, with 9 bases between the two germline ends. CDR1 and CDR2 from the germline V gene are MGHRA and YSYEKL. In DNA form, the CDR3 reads TGCGCCAGCAGCCAAGCCACGGGGGACGAGCAGTACTTC. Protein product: CASSQATGDEQYF.

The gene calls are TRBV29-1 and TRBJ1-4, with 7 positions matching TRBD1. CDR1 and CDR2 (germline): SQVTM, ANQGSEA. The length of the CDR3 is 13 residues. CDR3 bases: TGCAGTGGCTTGACAGGGCCCGGCGAAAAACTGTTTTTT. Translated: CSGLTGPGEKLFF. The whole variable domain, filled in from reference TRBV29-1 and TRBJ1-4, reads SAVISQKPSRDICQRGTSLTIQCQVDSQVTMMFWYRQQPGQSLTLIATANQGSEATYESGFVIDKFPISRPNLTFSTLTVSNMSPEDSSIYLCSGLTGPGEKLFFGSGTQLSVL.

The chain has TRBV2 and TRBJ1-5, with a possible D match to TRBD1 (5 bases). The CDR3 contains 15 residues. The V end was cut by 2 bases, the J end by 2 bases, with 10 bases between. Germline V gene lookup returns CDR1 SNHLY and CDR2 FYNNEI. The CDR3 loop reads CASSETAGGNQPQHF. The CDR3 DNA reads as TGTGCCAGCAGTGAAACGGCGGGGGGCAATCAGCCCCAGCATTTT. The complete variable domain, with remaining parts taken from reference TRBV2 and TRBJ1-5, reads EPEVTQTPSHQVTQMGQEVILRCVPISNHLYFYWYRQILGQKVEFLVSFYNNEISEKSEIFDDQFSVERPDGSNFTLKIRSTKLEDSAMYFCASSETAGGNQPQHFGDGTRLSIL.

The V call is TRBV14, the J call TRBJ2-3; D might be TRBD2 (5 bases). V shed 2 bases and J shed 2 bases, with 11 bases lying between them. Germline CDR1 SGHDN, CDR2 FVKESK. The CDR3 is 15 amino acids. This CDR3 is CASSQRSGPTDTQYF. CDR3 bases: TGTGCCAGCAGCCAACGAAGCGGACCCACAGATACGCAGTATTTT.

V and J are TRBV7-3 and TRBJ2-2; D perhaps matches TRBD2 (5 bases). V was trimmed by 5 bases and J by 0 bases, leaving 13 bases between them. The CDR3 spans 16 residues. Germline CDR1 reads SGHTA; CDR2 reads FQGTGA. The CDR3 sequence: CASSLLDGPNTGELFF. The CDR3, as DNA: TGTGCCAGCAGCCTACTAGACGGACCGAACACCGGGGAGCTGTTTTTT.

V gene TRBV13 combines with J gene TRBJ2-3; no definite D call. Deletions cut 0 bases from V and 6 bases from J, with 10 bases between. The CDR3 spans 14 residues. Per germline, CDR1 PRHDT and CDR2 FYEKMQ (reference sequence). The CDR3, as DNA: TGTGCCAGCAGCTTAGGCCGCGGATCGGATACGCAGTATTTT. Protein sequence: CASSLGRGSDTQYF.

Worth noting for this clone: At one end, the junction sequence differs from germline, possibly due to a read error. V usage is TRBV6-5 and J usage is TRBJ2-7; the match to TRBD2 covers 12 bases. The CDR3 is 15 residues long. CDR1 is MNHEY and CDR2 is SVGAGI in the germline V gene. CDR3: CASSPSPGLAGPASF. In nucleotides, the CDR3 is TGTGCCAGCAGTCCCTCGCCGGGACTAGCGGGCCCTGCGTCCTTC.

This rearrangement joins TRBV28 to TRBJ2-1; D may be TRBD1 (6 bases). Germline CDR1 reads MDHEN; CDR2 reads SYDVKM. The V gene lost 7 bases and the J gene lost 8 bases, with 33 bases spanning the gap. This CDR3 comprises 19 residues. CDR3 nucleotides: TGTGCCAGCACCCTGGGCCATGTTGATGACAGGAGTTCAAGGGATGAGCAGTTCTTC. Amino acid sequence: CASTLGHVDDRSSRDEQFF.

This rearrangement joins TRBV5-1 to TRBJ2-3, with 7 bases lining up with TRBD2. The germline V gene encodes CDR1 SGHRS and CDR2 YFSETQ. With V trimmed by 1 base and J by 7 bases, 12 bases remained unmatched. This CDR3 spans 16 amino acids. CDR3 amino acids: CASSLIGRERRNTQYF. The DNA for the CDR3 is TGCGCCAGCAGCTTGATCGGGCGGGAGCGTCGAAATACGCAGTATTTT.

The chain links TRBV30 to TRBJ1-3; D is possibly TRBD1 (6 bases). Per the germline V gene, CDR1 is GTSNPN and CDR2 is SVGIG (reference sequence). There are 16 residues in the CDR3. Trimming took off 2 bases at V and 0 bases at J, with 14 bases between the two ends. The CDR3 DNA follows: TGTGCCTGGAGTTGGGGGACACTGAGCTCTGGAAACACCATATATTTT. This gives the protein CAWSWGTLSSGNTIYF.